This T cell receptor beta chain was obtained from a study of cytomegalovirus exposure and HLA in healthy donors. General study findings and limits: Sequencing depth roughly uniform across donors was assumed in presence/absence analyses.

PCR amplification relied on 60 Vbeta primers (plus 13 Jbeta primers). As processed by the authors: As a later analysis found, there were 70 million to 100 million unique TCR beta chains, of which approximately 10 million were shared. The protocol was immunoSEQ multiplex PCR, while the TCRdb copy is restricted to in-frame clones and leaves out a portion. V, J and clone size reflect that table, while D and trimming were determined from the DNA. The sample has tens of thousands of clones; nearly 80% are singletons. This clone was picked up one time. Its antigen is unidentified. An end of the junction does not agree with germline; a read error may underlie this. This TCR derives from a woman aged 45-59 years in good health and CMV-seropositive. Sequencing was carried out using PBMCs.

The CDR3 protein is CSASPVMRAF. The CDR3 region has the DNA TGCAGTGCTAGCCCCGTCATGAGGGCTTTC. V is TRBV20-1 and J is TRBJ2-7; D is possibly TRBD2 (5 bases). This CDR3 is built from 10 residues. Germline CDR1 reads DFQATT; CDR2 reads SNEGSKA (reference sequence).